Listed here are 30 T cell receptor beta chains from one sample, sequenced in a study of shared clonotypes between healthy human individuals. The method was immunoSEQ multiplex PCR; TCRdb's version includes in-frame clones alone and lacks a portion of them. The table includes fewer than 1 million clones, around 96% detected once. Naive-designated CD8 cells lacked CD45RO, were positively enriched for CCR7, and omitted terminally differentiated effector memory CD45RA+ cells. Sequenced material: naive CD8+ T cells sorted from blood. These TCRs come from a man aged 25 to 45 in good health.

This clone appeared once. This chain joins TRBV10-2 and TRBJ2-7; no reliable D call. Trimming took off 11 bases at V and 1 base at J, with 15 bases between the two ends. Germline V gene sequence: CDR1 WSHSY, CDR2 SAAADI. CDR3 length: 13 residues. DNA for the CDR3: TGCGCCTCGACCGGTGGGAATTCCTACGAGCAGTACTTC. Translated: CASTGGNSYEQYF.

This chain links TRBV11-2 with TRBJ2-3, with D tentatively TRBD2 (6 bases). CDR3 length equals 12 residues. CDR1 is SGHAT, CDR2 FQNNGV, per germline. Trimming left V 8 bases short and J 4 bases short, with 10 bases between. The CDR3 loop reads CASWRESDTQYF. CDR3 DNA: TGTGCCAGCTGGCGGGAATCAGATACGCAGTATTTT. The full variable domain, rest sourced from reference TRBV11-2 and TRBJ2-3, is EAGVAQSPRYKIIEKRQSVAFWCNPISGHATLYWYQQILGQGPKLLIQFQNNGVVDDSQLPKDRFSAERLKGVDSTLKIQPAKLEDSAVYLCASWRESDTQYFGPGTRLTVL.

The chain couples TRBV11-2 to TRBJ2-1, with D possibly being TRBD2 (5 bases). V was trimmed by 1 base and J by 15 bases, leaving 13 bases between them. This CDR3 is 12 amino acids long. Germline CDR1 and CDR2: SGHAT and FQNNGV. The CDR3: CASSLGRGTLFF. The CDR3 DNA reads TGTGCCAGCAGCTTAGGTCGGGGTACGCTGTTCTTC.

The gene calls are TRBV7-2 and TRBJ2-3; D may be TRBD2 (6 bases). Per germline, CDR1 SGHTA and CDR2 FQGNSA. The CDR3 runs to 15 residues. V was clipped by 10 bases and J by 2 bases, with 19 bases between them. CDR3 amino acids: CATGLATRSTDTQYF. CDR3 coding DNA: TGTGCCACTGGGCTAGCGACGAGATCCACAGATACGCAGTATTTT. The full variable domain, in which reference TRBV7-2 and TRBJ2-3 provide the parts outside the CDR3, is GAGVSQSPSNKVTEKGKDVELRCDPISGHTALYWYRQSLGQGLEFLIYFQGNSAPDKSGLPSDRFSAERTGGSVSTLTIQRTQQEDSAVYLCATGLATRSTDTQYFGPGTRLTVL.

The CDR3 protein is CASSVERGHTDTQYF. The DNA for the CDR3 is TGTGCCAGCAGCGTAGAAAGAGGGCACACAGATACGCAGTATTTT. This chain uses TRBV9 with TRBJ2-3; tentatively, D is TRBD2 (5 bases). This CDR3 is 15 amino acids long. The V gene lost 0 bases and the J gene lost 2 bases, with 10 bases spanning the gap. Germline loops: CDR1 SGDLS, CDR2 YYNGEE.

This rearrangement joins TRBV6-1 to TRBJ1-2; perhaps TRBD1 as D (6 bases). The CDR3 length is 13 residues. Trimming removed 3 bases at V and 10 bases at J, with 15 bases between. Germline V lookup: CDR1 MNHNS, CDR2 SASEGT. The CDR3 DNA reads TGTGCCAGCAGTGAGGTACAGGGAAAGGACTACACCTTC. It codes for CASSEVQGKDYTF.

This sequence joins TRBV21-1 and TRBJ2-3; TRBD2 reflects the table's D call only, with no check against the DNA. TRBV21-1 is a pseudogene segment. The CDR3 totals 15 residues. The CDR3 sequence is CASSETSGDTDTQYF. CDR3 nucleotide sequence: TGTGCCAGCAGCGAGACTAGCGGGGACACAGATACGCAGTATTTT.

The chain uses TRBV7-8 and TRBJ2-7; D unclear. V lost 1 base to trimming and J lost 6 bases, with 16 bases between them. The CDR3 has 15 amino acids. Germline assignment: CDR1 SGHVS and CDR2 FQNEAQ. The CDR3: CASSLVGYSMGEQYF. As DNA, the CDR3 is TGTGCCAGCAGCTTAGTAGGCTACTCCATGGGCGAGCAGTACTTC.

Here the CDR3 reads CASSPQPGLASGELFF. As DNA, the CDR3 is TGTGCCAGCAGCCCGCAGCCGGGACTAGCGTCCGGGGAGCTGTTTTTT. The gene calls are TRBV11-2 and TRBJ2-2; TRBD2 matches at 10 bases. Germline V gene sequence: CDR1 SGHAT, CDR2 FQNNGV. The CDR3 has 16 amino acids. V was pared by 5 bases and J by 6 bases, with 9 bases of the junction left unmatched.

The V call is TRBV6-1, the J call TRBJ2-1; a weak D match, TRBD1 (7 bases). The germline gives CDR1 MNHNS, CDR2 SASEGT. This CDR3 is 16 amino acids long. V was clipped by 4 bases and J by 2 bases, with 15 bases between them. CDR3 sequence: CASSGGTVAPYNEQFF. Written as DNA, the CDR3 is TGTGCCAGCAGTGGCGGGACAGTCGCACCCTACAATGAGCAGTTCTTC.

The chain recombines TRBV4-1 with TRBJ1-5; D not certain. V lost 4 bases and J lost 4, with 17 bases in between. Looked up from germline, CDR1 is MGHRA and CDR2 is YSYEKL. CDR3 length equals 16 residues. The CDR3 is CASSPSMDGGNQPQHF. The CDR3 coding sequence is TGCGCCAGCAGCCCGAGTATGGACGGTGGGAATCAGCCCCAGCATTTT.

This chain joins TRBV27 and TRBJ2-7; the match to TRBD1 covers 7 bases. V dropped 6 bases and J dropped 1; count of bases not matched to a gene: 6. CDR1 and CDR2 (germline): MNHEY, SMNVEV (reference sequence). The CDR3 contains 14 residues. CDR3 in amino acids: CASSPGGRSYEQYF. CDR3 nucleotide sequence: TGTGCCAGCAGCCCAGGGGGAAGGTCCTACGAGCAGTACTTC.

The chain couples TRBV2 to TRBJ2-5; tentative D call: TRBD2 (6 bases). Germline V CDR1 and CDR2: SNHLY, FYNNEI. Trimming pared 6 bases from V and 9 bases from J, leaving 20 bases between. The CDR3 totals 14 residues. CDR3 sequence (DNA): TGTGCCAGCAGCCCTCATATGGGGGAGGAGGCCCAGTACTTC. It yields the protein CASSPHMGEEAQYF.

This chain links TRBV14 with TRBJ2-7, with 8 nucleotides matching TRBD2. CDR1 is SGHDN and CDR2 is FVKESK in the germline V gene. The CDR3 is 18 residues long. V shed 0 bases, J shed 4 bases, and the junction held 14 bases outside the gene matches. In nucleotides, the CDR3 is TGTGCCAGCAGCCAAGATACCGCCGCGGGAGGCCCCCGGTACGAGCAGTACTTC. It is translated as CASSQDTAAGGPRYEQYF.

In regard to this clone: In the same sample, other DNA sequences code for this CDR3. The rearrangement uses TRBV7-9 and TRBJ2-7; no clear D gene. The CDR3 totals 13 residues. Germline V gives CDR1 SEHNR, CDR2 FQNEAQ (reference sequence). Trimming left V 1 base short and J 2 bases short, with 6 bases between. CDR3 protein: CASSLDRAYEQYF. Written as DNA, the CDR3 is TGTGCCAGCAGCTTAGACAGAGCCTACGAGCAGTACTTC.

The chain recombines TRBV5-1 with TRBJ2-2; 9 bases are shared with TRBD1. Germline CDR1 SGHRS, CDR2 YFSETQ. V was clipped by 3 bases and J by 4 bases; unmatched bases: 1. This CDR3 contains 14 residues. The CDR3: CASSWTGVTGELFF. The CDR3, as DNA: TGCGCCAGCAGCTGGACAGGGGTCACCGGGGAGCTGTTTTTT.

V and J are TRBV6-1 and TRBJ2-3; tentatively, D is TRBD1 or TRBD2 (5 bases each). Germline lookup yields CDR1 MNHNS and CDR2 SASEGT. V dropped 4 bases and J dropped 0 bases, with 8 bases sitting between them. The CDR3 loop spans 14 amino acids. The CDR3 spells CASSVGDSTDTQYF. Written as DNA, the CDR3 is TGTGCCAGCAGTGTCGGGGACAGCACAGATACGCAGTATTTT.

This chain links TRBV2 with TRBJ2-7, with TRBD2 matching 8 bases. J lost 5 bases, V lost 11 bases, and 8 bases had no gene match. Germline CDR1 is SNHLY and CDR2 is FYNNEI. The CDR3 has 12 residues. The CDR3 here is CAFRGGSDEQYF. Here the CDR3 DNA reads TGTGCCTTCCGGGGGGGATCCGACGAGCAGTACTTC.

This chain connects TRBV14 to TRBJ1-3; D is ambiguous. Germline V lookup: CDR1 SGHDN, CDR2 FVKESK. V was clipped by 0 bases and J by 0 bases, with 12 bases between them. The CDR3 is made up of 17 amino acids. CDR3 sequence reads: CASSQEWTDSSGNTIYF. The DNA for the CDR3 is TGTGCCAGCAGCCAAGAGTGGACGGACTCCTCTGGAAACACCATATATTTT.

The gene calls are TRBV27 and TRBJ2-7; 11 bases are shared with TRBD2. The CDR3 covers 15 residues. The germline V gene encodes CDR1 MNHEY and CDR2 SMNVEV (reference sequence). V dropped 2 bases and J dropped 3; count of bases not matched to a gene: 3. The CDR3 sequence is CASSLLAGGYYEQYF. CDR3 coding DNA: TGTGCCAGCAGTTTACTAGCGGGAGGTTACTACGAGCAGTACTTC.

This clone was seen just once. The chain recombines TRBV7-9 with TRBJ2-1; 12 nucleotides line up with TRBD2. Trimming at V came to 5 bases and at J to 7 bases, leaving 18 bases not matched to a gene. CDR3 size: 19 residues. CDR1 is SEHNR and CDR2 is FQNEAQ in the germline V gene (reference sequence). CDR3 sequence: CASSLLSPSLAGGQNEQFF. DNA for the CDR3: TGTGCCAGCAGCCTATTGTCCCCCTCTCTAGCGGGAGGGCAAAATGAGCAGTTCTTC.

V is TRBV28 and J is TRBJ2-3; 12 nucleotides match TRBD2. In germline, CDR1 is MDHEN, CDR2 SYDVKM. This CDR3 contains 18 residues. V shed 1 base and J 0 bases; nucleotides not matched to a gene: 5. Here the CDR3 reads CASSLFTGTSGSTDTQYF. The CDR3 nucleotides are TGTGCCAGCAGTTTATTTACTGGGACTAGCGGGAGCACAGATACGCAGTATTTT.

The J gene is TRBJ2-2, the V gene TRBV7-2, with D hard to call. Trimming took off 1 base at V and 6 bases at J, with 12 bases between the two ends. This CDR3 spans 15 amino acids. Germline CDR1 reads SGHTA; CDR2 reads FQGNSA. The CDR3 loop reads CASSLVTPVSGELFF. The CDR3 nucleotides are TGTGCCAGCAGCTTAGTGACCCCAGTCTCCGGGGAGCTGTTTTTT.

V usage is TRBV9 and J usage is TRBJ1-1; D is unresolved. This CDR3 has 13 amino acids. The ends were cut back, 3 bases at V and 7 bases at J, with 13 bases in the middle. Germline assignment: CDR1 SGDLS and CDR2 YYNGEE. The CDR3 loop is CASSDLIVGEAFF. The CDR3 DNA reads as TGTGCCAGCAGCGACCTAATTGTAGGTGAAGCTTTCTTT.

The CDR3 sequence is CASSVDGQGMETQYF. In nucleotides, the CDR3 is TGTGCCAGCAGCGTGGACGGACAGGGAATGGAGACCCAGTACTTC. The rearrangement uses TRBV9 and TRBJ2-5, with 8 nucleotides matching TRBD1. J gave up 5 bases and V 2 bases, and 8 bases lay outside the gene matches. This CDR3 comprises 15 residues. Germline V gene data show CDR1 as SGDLS and CDR2 as YYNGEE.

The chain couples TRBV27 to TRBJ2-7; D call uncertain. Germline V gene data show CDR1 as MNHEY and CDR2 as SMNVEV (reference sequence). V lost 7 bases and J lost 0, with 13 bases in between. The length of the CDR3 is 14 residues. CDR3 amino acids: CASKTLESSYEQYF. The CDR3 DNA sequence: TGTGCCAGCAAAACATTGGAGAGCTCCTACGAGCAGTACTTC.

Concerning this clone itself: This same CDR3 is encoded by further DNA sequences in the sample. The rearrangement joins TRBV4-3 to TRBJ2-7; D is possibly TRBD1 (5 bases). Germline loops: CDR1 LGHNA, CDR2 YSLEER. The germline V and J ends were trimmed by 2 bases and 6 bases, with 11 bases remaining between them. This CDR3 is 13 amino acids long. In DNA form, the CDR3 reads TGCGCCAGCAGCCAAAATAGGGGTTCCGAGCAGTACTTC. Protein: CASSQNRGSEQYF.

The rearrangement links TRBV28 to TRBJ2-7, with 7 bases identical to TRBD1. V was clipped by 7 bases and J by 4 bases; unmatched bases: 10. This CDR3 is built from 14 residues. The germline V gene encodes CDR1 MDHEN and CDR2 SYDVKM. The CDR3 spells CASTSRDRMYEQYF. CDR3 nucleotide sequence: TGTGCCAGCACCAGTCGGGACAGAATGTACGAGCAGTACTTC.

The chain couples TRBV29-1 to TRBJ2-7; a possible D gene is TRBD1 (8 bases). Germline CDR1 is SQVTM and CDR2 is ANQGSEA. CDR3 length equals 13 residues. Between the trimmed V and J ends, which lost 1 base and 7 bases, there was a span of 14 bases. The CDR3 protein is CSVEGDRTREQYF. The CDR3 DNA reads TGCAGCGTTGAAGGGGACAGGACTAGGGAGCAGTACTTC.

The chain recombines TRBV6-6 with TRBJ2-3; 9 bases align to TRBD1. From germline, CDR1 is MNHNY and CDR2 SVGAGI (reference sequence). The CDR3 has 15 amino acids. V was clipped by 6 bases and J by 7 bases; unmatched bases: 11. CDR3: CASSLQGAVANTQYF. In nucleotides, the CDR3 is TGTGCCAGCAGCTTACAGGGGGCGGTTGCAAATACGCAGTATTTT.